The 21 T cell receptor beta chains given below trace back to one sample, sequenced in a study of molecular identifiers for immune sequencing clone quantification. TCRdb passed the PCR reads through MiXCR, listing each CDR3 protein once. The sample has about 10,000 distinct CDR3 sequences; about 20% are singletons. The sequencing sample was made of naive CD8+ T cells from blood, with Jurkat cell RNA spiked in. Subset specified: FACS-sorted CD8+CD4-CCR7+CD45RA+ naive T cells. The receptors were sampled from a human donor in good health. Some libraries in this study had Jurkat cell RNA spiked in.

Sample share makes this clonotype medium-sized. The chain links TRBV2 to TRBJ2-5; 7 nucleotides line up with TRBD1. The CDR3 has 19 amino acids. V shed 2 bases and J 0 bases; nucleotides not matched to a gene: 15. CDR1 is SNHLY and CDR2 is FYNNEI in the germline V gene. CDR3 residues: CASSELRDSGTLYQETQYF. The CDR3 nucleotides read TGTGCCAGCAGTGAACTAAGGGACAGCGGAACACTGTACCAAGAGACCCAGTACTTC.

In its sample, this clonotype is medium-sized. The V and J genes are TRBV7-9 and TRBJ2-1; no clear D. Trimming took off 5 bases at V and 10 bases at J, with 12 bases between the two ends. There are 12 residues in the CDR3. Germline-derived CDR1 and CDR2 are SEHNR and FQNEAQ (reference sequence). The CDR3, as DNA: TGTGCCAGCAGCCCAGGACGATCAGAGCAGTTCTTC. Protein sequence: CASSPGRSEQFF.

In the case of this clonotype: This may be a read error, as it is one base from a much larger clone. The CDR3 nucleotides read TGTGCCAGCAGGTTGTTCGATCAGGAGACCCAGTACTTC. It codes for CASRLFDQETQYF. The J gene is TRBJ2-5, the V gene TRBV12-3 or TRBV12-4, with no clear D. Trimming pared 6 bases from V and 5 bases from J, leaving 13 bases between. This CDR3 is built from 13 residues.

This clonotype was detected many times. The chain carries TRBV9 and TRBJ1-2, with D possibly TRBD1 on 6 matching bases. Germline-derived CDR1 and CDR2 are SGDLS and YYNGEE. The length of the CDR3 is 17 residues. Deletions cut 3 bases from V and 6 bases from J, with 24 bases between. Here the CDR3 reads CASSDRAGVGAKDGYTF. The CDR3 nucleotides are TGTGCCAGCAGCGATAGAGCCGGTGTGGGGGCGAAAGATGGCTACACCTTC.

Sample share makes this clonotype medium-sized (0.01 to 0.1%). This chain joins TRBV29-1 and TRBJ1-5; 9 bases fit TRBD1. Unmatched junction bases numbered 4, after V lost 4 bases and J lost 3 bases. The V gene's germline CDR1 is SQVTM and CDR2 ANQGSEA. CDR3 size: 14 residues. For the CDR3, the DNA is TGCAGCGTTGCTGGACAGGGGATCAATCAGCCCCAGCATTTT. This gives the protein CSVAGQGINQPQHF.

The V and J genes are TRBV28 and TRBJ2-2; 8 positions agree with TRBD1. Germline loops: CDR1 MDHEN, CDR2 SYDVKM. Germline trimming cut 8 bases from V and 6 bases from J; bases unmatched to any gene: 14. This CDR3 spans 16 amino acids. This chain's CDR3 is CASEKWETGAPGELFF. The CDR3 DNA is TGTGCCAGCGAGAAGTGGGAGACAGGGGCCCCCGGGGAGCTGTTTTTT. Variable domain in full (rest from reference TRBV28 and TRBJ2-2): DVKVTQSSRYLVKRTGEKVFLECVQDMDHENMFWYRQDPGLGLRLIYFSYDVKMKEKGDIPEGYSVSREKKERFSLILESASTNQTSMYLCASEKWETGAPGELFFGEGSRLTVL.

This clonotype was found many times. The V and J genes are TRBV19 and TRBJ1-1, with 12 bases that match TRBD1. The germline V gene encodes CDR1 LNHDA and CDR2 SQIVND (reference sequence). J was trimmed by 0 bases and V by 8 bases; bases with no gene match: 25. The CDR3 extends over 22 amino acids. The CDR3 nucleotides read TGTGCCAGTCCCGAAACCACAGGGACAGGGGGCGAGGGGTTTCCCATGAACACTGAAGCTTTCTTT. This sequence encodes CASPETTGTGGEGFPMNTEAFF.

As regards this clonotype: A much larger clonotype is one base distant, so this may be a read error. The gene calls are TRBV19 and TRBJ2-4; D may be TRBD1 (6 bases). From germline, CDR1 is LNHDA and CDR2 SQIVND (reference sequence). Trimming left V 5 bases short and J 9 bases short, with 14 bases between. The CDR3 is made up of 13 amino acids. In nucleotides, the CDR3 is TGTGCCAGTAGTGGGCAGGGGCCAAGCATTCAGTACTTC. Amino acids: CASSGQGPSIQYF.

Judged by abundance, this clonotype is medium-sized. This rearrangement joins TRBV13 to TRBJ2-3; TRBD1 might be the D (5 bases). CDR3 length: 16 residues. The germline V gene has CDR1 PRHDT and CDR2 FYEKMQ (reference sequence). The V and J ends lost 5 bases and 1 base respectively, with 16 bases between them. The DNA of the CDR3 is TGTGCCAGCAGCCCCGGCCTGGGGCGGCGCACAGATACGCAGTATTTT. This gives the protein CASSPGLGRRTDTQYF. The entire variable domain, with the rest obtained from reference TRBV13 and TRBJ2-3, is as follows: AAGVIQSPRHLIKEKRETATLKCYPIPRHDTVYWYQQGPGQDPQFLISFYEKMQSDKGSIPDRFSAQQFSDYHSELNMSSLELGDSALYFCASSPGLGRRTDTQYFGPGTRLTVL.

With respect to this clonotype: One junction end disagrees with the germline gene, perhaps due to a read error. This CDR3 is CASSSGQWSNQRQHF. In DNA, the CDR3 is TGTGCCAGCAGTTCGGGACAGTGGTCCAATCAGCGCCAGCATTTT. This chain connects TRBV28 to TRBJ1-5; TRBD1 matches at 7 bases. The CDR3 totals 15 residues. CDR1 MDHEN and CDR2 SYDVKM come from the germline V gene.

This clonotype is deemed medium-sized (0.01 to 0.1%). The CDR3 DNA follows: TGCAGTGCTAGAGTGAACACTGAAGCTTTCTTT. It translates to CSARVNTEAFF. The chain recombines TRBV20-1 with TRBJ1-1; D is ambiguous. From germline, CDR1 is DFQATT and CDR2 SNEGSKA (reference sequence). Trimming shortened V by 1 base and J by 0 bases, and 0 bases separated the two germline ends. This CDR3 contains 11 residues.

As concerns this clonotype: At one boundary the junction diverges from the germline segment, which might be a read error. CDR3 sequence (DNA): TGTGCCACCAGCTCACGGGCGGGGCCCAGGCTACAAGAGACCCAGTACTTC. The encoded protein is CATSSRAGPRLQETQYF. This chain joins TRBV7-9 and TRBJ2-5; D is possibly TRBD2 (6 bases). The CDR3 has 17 amino acids. Germline V gene data show CDR1 as SEHNR and CDR2 as FQNEAQ (reference sequence).

This clonotype qualifies as medium-sized. V usage is TRBV29-1 and J usage is TRBJ2-7; D is possibly TRBD2 (5 bases). Germline V gene sequence: CDR1 SQVTM, CDR2 ANQGSEA. Trimming removed 1 base at V and 5 bases at J, with 15 bases between. The CDR3 has 14 residues. The CDR3 loop is CSVEVNGVGNEQYF. The CDR3 nucleotides read TGCAGCGTTGAAGTCAACGGGGTCGGAAACGAGCAGTACTTC.

This clonotype was observed at least ten times. DNA for the CDR3: TGTGCCAGCAGCTACAGGGGTTGGGCAGGCGGGGAGCTGTTTTTT. Its translation is CASSYRGWAGGELFF. V and J are TRBV28 and TRBJ2-2, with TRBD1 identical over 7 bases. This CDR3 comprises 15 residues. V trimming: 6 bases; J trimming: 7 bases; junction bases outside the gene matches: 11. Germline V gene data show CDR1 as MDHEN and CDR2 as SYDVKM.

In this sample, this clonotype turned up many times. This chain connects TRBV9 to TRBJ2-7; perhaps TRBD2 as D (5 bases). V lost 3 bases and J lost 0, with 7 bases in between. The CDR3 spans 13 residues. Germline V CDR1 and CDR2: SGDLS, YYNGEE. CDR3 nucleotides: TGTGCCAGCAGCGACGACTACTCCTACGAGCAGTACTTC. Protein sequence: CASSDDYSYEQYF.

This clonotype is medium-sized in the sample. The rearrangement uses TRBV20-1 and TRBJ1-3; perhaps TRBD1 as D (6 bases). Germline CDR1 DFQATT, CDR2 SNEGSKA (reference sequence). The CDR3 covers 13 residues. Trimming shortened V by 5 bases and J by 0 bases, and 8 bases separated the two germline ends. The CDR3 loop is CSAGGGSGNTIYF. DNA of the CDR3: TGCAGTGCTGGAGGGGGCTCTGGAAACACCATATATTTT.

There are a few counts of this clonotype. This chain joins TRBV9 and TRBJ2-1; 15 bases align to TRBD2. V dropped 4 bases and J dropped 9; count of bases not matched to a gene: 11. Germline lookup yields CDR1 SGDLS and CDR2 YYNGEE. This CDR3 has 17 residues. This CDR3 is CASSSPGGLAGGGEQFF. The DNA for the CDR3 is TGTGCCAGCAGCTCCCCAGGGGGACTAGCGGGGGGTGGTGAGCAGTTCTTC. The variable domain in full, completed from reference TRBV9 and TRBJ2-1, reads DSGVTQTPKHLITATGQRVTLRCSPRSGDLSVYWYQQSLDQGLQFLIQYYNGEERAKGNILERFSAQQFPDLHSELNLSSLELGDSALYFCASSSPGGLAGGGEQFFGPGTRLTVL.

Concerning this clonotype: Since a much larger clone is just one base distant, this may be a read error. The DNA for the CDR3 is TGTGCCAGCAGTTTGGGACAGAACGCCGGGGAGCTGTTTTTT. Translation gives CASSLGQNAGELFF. The V and J genes are TRBV27 and TRBJ2-2, with TRBD1 matching 7 bases. Germline-derived CDR1 and CDR2 are MNHEY and SMNVEV (reference sequence). The CDR3 totals 14 residues.

This clonotype was counted ten times or more. This sequence joins TRBV6-1 and TRBJ2-3; TRBD2 might be the D (5 bases). CDR1 is MNHNS, CDR2 SASEGT, per germline. The CDR3 extends over 15 amino acids. Trimming left V 2 bases short and J 3 bases short, with 12 bases between. CDR3 loop: CASSELVSATDTQYF. The CDR3 nucleotides read TGTGCCAGCAGTGAATTAGTTAGCGCGACAGATACGCAGTATTTT.

In this sample, this clonotype is medium-sized. The chain is built from TRBV19 and TRBJ2-7; D uncertain. Trimming took 5 bases from V and 6 from J, leaving 14 bases between them. Germline CDR1 reads LNHDA; CDR2 reads SQIVND (reference sequence). The CDR3 length is 13 residues. CDR3 nucleotides: TGTGCCAGTAGTGCCAACAGCCTTGTCGAGCAGTACTTC. Residues: CASSANSLVEQYF. Based on the CDR3 plus reference TRBV19 and TRBJ2-7, the full variable domain is DGGITQSPKYLFRKEGQNVTLSCEQNLNHDAMYWYRQDPGQGLRLIYYSQIVNDFQKGDIAEGYSVSREKKESFPLTVTSAQKNPTAFYLCASSANSLVEQYFGPGTRLTVT.

Notes on this clonotype: This may be a read error, as it is one base from a much larger clone. No conserved phenylalanine or tryptophan is present at the end of the CDR3, so a read error is the likely explanation. The CDR3 DNA sequence: TGCGCCAGCAGTCAATCGGGGGGCACTAATGAAAAACTGTTTTCT. This sequence encodes CASSQSGGTNEKLFS. The chain joins TRBV23-1 to TRBJ1-4, with D perhaps matching TRBD1 (6 bases). TRBV23-1 is an ORF, and what it does is uncertain. The V gene lost 0 bases and the J gene lost 2 bases, with 7 bases spanning the gap. The CDR3 is 15 residues long.